The 27 T cell receptor beta chains below come from one sample, sequenced in a study of blood T cell repertoires in COVID-19. Using immunoSEQ multiplex PCR, the repertoire was profiled, and TCRdb retains in-frame clones only, with some absent. The table has roughly 70,000 clones, nearly 90% seen once. Sequenced: peripheral blood. These TCRs come from a man between 65 and 85 years old with active or convalescent COVID-19.

The chain recombines TRBV6-5 with TRBJ2-7; TRBD2 aligns across 10 bases. CDR3 size: 15 residues. Germline V gene lookup returns CDR1 MNHEY and CDR2 SVGAGI. After removal of 2 bases from V and 4 bases from J, the junction contained 5 bases not matched to a gene. CDR3 in amino acids: CASSYKAGGSYEQYF. DNA for the CDR3: TGTGCCAGCAGTTACAAAGCGGGAGGGTCTTACGAGCAGTACTTC.

V gene TRBV28 combines with J gene TRBJ1-5, with 7 nucleotides matching TRBD1. Losses at the gene ends were 7 bases for V and 2 bases for J; bases not matched to a gene: 8. Germline V lookup: CDR1 MDHEN, CDR2 SYDVKM. The CDR3 consists of 15 residues. The CDR3 sequence: CASTSYRGGNQPQHF. CDR3 sequence (DNA): TGTGCCAGCACCTCTTACAGGGGAGGCAATCAGCCCCAGCATTTT.

This rearrangement joins TRBV5-4 to TRBJ1-2, with 12 nucleotides matching TRBD1. The CDR3 totals 15 residues. Germline trimming cut 4 bases from V and 7 bases from J; bases unmatched to any gene: 8. Per the germline V gene, CDR1 is SGHNT and CDR2 is YYREEE (reference sequence). CDR3 in amino acids: CASSRGQGAMLGYTF. CDR3 nucleotide sequence: TGTGCCAGCAGCCGGGGACAGGGGGCTATGCTTGGCTACACCTTC. The complete variable domain, with remaining parts taken from reference TRBV5-4 and TRBJ1-2, reads ETGVTQSPTHLIKTRGQQVTLRCSSQSGHNTVSWYQQALGQGPQFIFQYYREEENGRGNFPPRFSGLQFPNYSSELNVNALELDDSALYLCASSRGQGAMLGYTFGSGTRLTVV.

This chain uses TRBV5-1 with TRBJ1-3; D remains unclear. Germline V gene data show CDR1 as SGHRS and CDR2 as YFSETQ. CDR3 size: 14 residues. The V gene lost 7 bases and the J gene lost 2 bases, with 13 bases spanning the gap. In nucleotides, the CDR3 is TGCGCCAGCCAGCTAGGAGGGACTGGAAACACCATATATTTT. Translating it yields CASQLGGTGNTIYF.

Only a few counts were recorded for this clone. This chain uses TRBV7-3 with TRBJ1-3; unclear D gene. The CDR3 length is 13 residues. The V end was cut by 3 bases, the J end by 9 bases, with 12 bases between. Germline CDR1 SGHTA, CDR2 FQGTGA. Here the CDR3 reads CASSFDLSSTIYF. The CDR3 DNA reads TGTGCCAGCAGCTTTGATTTGAGTAGCACCATATATTTT.

V usage is TRBV3-1 (or the pseudogene TRBV3-2) and J usage is TRBJ2-7, with 7 bases that match TRBD2. Germline V gene lookup returns CDR1 LGHDT and CDR2 YNNKEL (reference sequence). The junction had 9 bases not matched to a gene; V was cut back by 4 bases and J by 3 bases. The CDR3 spans 15 residues. CDR3 sequence (DNA): TGTGCCAGCAGCCCAAGTAGGCTAGCGGTCTACGAGCAGTACTTC. It yields the protein CASSPSRLAVYEQYF.

The J gene is TRBJ1-1, the V gene TRBV6-5; 9 nucleotides match TRBD1. Germline CDR1 MNHEY, CDR2 SVGAGI. The CDR3 runs to 13 residues. The junction had 8 bases not matched to a gene; V was cut back by 7 bases and J by 8 bases. DNA of the CDR3: TGTGCCAGCAAGGCAATAGGACAGGGGGAAGCTTTCTTT. Protein sequence: CASKAIGQGEAFF.

This clone was observed a few times. DNA of the CDR3: TGTGCCAGCAGTCTATCAGGAAGGAATAACATTCAGTACTTC. It encodes CASSLSGRNNIQYF. V usage is TRBV28 and J usage is TRBJ2-4, with no clear D. Trimming stripped 5 bases from V and 7 bases from J, with 15 bases between. The germline CDR1 and CDR2 sequences are MDHEN and SYDVKM. The CDR3 runs 14 residues.

The chain employs TRBV25-1 and TRBJ1-2; D unresolved. The CDR3 has 14 residues. CDR1 and CDR2 from the germline V gene are MGHDK and SYGVNS. V shed 4 bases and J shed 6 bases, with 15 bases lying between them. DNA for the CDR3: TGTGCCAGCAGTGTGGCGGGGAGCATGGATGGCTACACCTTC. Its protein product is CASSVAGSMDGYTF.

The chain links TRBV6-6 to TRBJ1-4, with D perhaps TRBD1 (5 bases). CDR3 length: 15 amino acids. Germline V gives CDR1 MNHNY, CDR2 SVGAGI (reference sequence). V gave up 1 base and J gave up 4 bases, with 10 bases separating them. CDR3 region: CASSYLGHDNEKLFF. The CDR3 DNA follows: TGTGCCAGCAGTTACTTAGGACACGATAATGAAAAACTGTTTTTT.

This sequence joins TRBV27 and TRBJ2-2; 10 positions match TRBD2. Trimming removed 6 bases from V and 7 bases from J; junction bases left unmatched: 11. Germline CDR1 and CDR2: MNHEY and SMNVEV (reference sequence). This CDR3 contains 16 residues. CDR3 nucleotide sequence: TGTGCCAGCAGCCGCGTTCTAGCGGGAGTTGGCGGGGAGCTGTTTTTT. Encoded protein: CASSRVLAGVGGELFF.

CDR3 sequence reads: CASSPSARVYGQPQHF. CDR3 DNA sequence: TGTGCCAGCTCACCCTCCGCCAGGGTTTACGGTCAGCCCCAGCATTTT. The chain couples TRBV18 to TRBJ1-5; D is possibly TRBD1 (5 bases). Trimming cost V 3 bases and J 6 bases, with 18 bases left between them. This CDR3 has 16 residues. The germline V gene has CDR1 KGHSH and CDR2 LQKENI. The whole variable domain, remainder taken from reference TRBV18 and TRBJ1-5, is NAGVMQNPRHLVRRRGQEARLRCSPMKGHSHVYWYRQLPEEGLKFMVYLQKENIIDESGMPKERFSAEFPKEGPSILRIQQVVRGDSAAYFCASSPSARVYGQPQHFGDGTRLSIL.

The chain has TRBV9 and TRBJ2-2; D may be TRBD2 (6 bases). CDR3 length equals 15 residues. Germline V CDR1 and CDR2: SGDLS, YYNGEE. V lost 3 bases, J lost 6 bases, and 15 bases lay in between. The CDR3 here is CASSARGRRAGELFF. CDR3 DNA: TGTGCCAGCAGCGCCCGAGGGAGGCGGGCCGGGGAGCTGTTTTTT.

To note about this clone: Within the sample, other DNA sequences also encode this same CDR3. The chain has TRBV19 and TRBJ2-5; 7 bases are a match to TRBD1. The CDR3 is made up of 13 amino acids. With 6 bases clipped from V and 1 base from J, the junction kept 2 bases outside the gene matches. Germline lookup yields CDR1 LNHDA and CDR2 SQIVND (reference sequence). The CDR3 sequence: CASSGTAQETQYF. The CDR3 coding sequence is TGTGCCAGTAGCGGGACAGCCCAAGAGACCCAGTACTTC.

This clone showed up just once. The rearrangement joins TRBV12-3 or TRBV12-4 to TRBJ1-2; a weak D match, TRBD1 (5 bases). The CDR3 has 12 amino acids. V lost 10 bases and J lost 8, with 17 bases in between. CDR3 DNA sequence: TGTGCCACCCACGGCAGGGCTAGAGGCTACACCTTC. As protein: CATHGRARGYTF.

The gene calls are TRBV19 and TRBJ1-5; the match to TRBD1 covers 7 bases. Losses at the gene ends were 8 bases for V and 5 bases for J; bases not matched to a gene: 6. This CDR3 comprises 13 residues. CDR1 is LNHDA and CDR2 is SQIVND in the germline V gene (reference sequence). CDR3 protein: CASWGQSHQPQHF. The CDR3 DNA sequence: TGTGCCAGTTGGGGACAGAGCCATCAGCCCCAGCATTTT.

The genes are TRBV27 and TRBJ2-3, with 8 positions matching TRBD2. V lost 6 bases and J lost 6; bases outside the gene matches: 8. Germline V gene data show CDR1 as MNHEY and CDR2 as SMNVEV (reference sequence). The CDR3 runs to 14 residues. The CDR3 spells CASRDRSGSDTQYF. CDR3 in DNA: TGTGCCAGCAGAGACAGAAGCGGGAGTGATACGCAGTATTTT.

The chain employs TRBV5-8 and TRBJ2-3, with 8 nucleotides matching TRBD2. Trimming took 7 bases from V and 0 from J; bases not matched to a gene: 7. Germline loops: CDR1 SGHTS, CDR2 YDEGEE. The CDR3 contains 15 residues. CDR3 in amino acids: CASPTSGTSTDTQYF. The CDR3 nucleotides read TGTGCCAGCCCAACTAGCGGTACTAGCACAGATACGCAGTATTTT.

This chain connects TRBV3-1 (or the pseudogene TRBV3-2) to TRBJ1-2; D is possibly TRBD1 (6 bases). The germline gives CDR1 LGHDT, CDR2 YNNKEL (reference sequence). The CDR3 is 12 amino acids. The V gene lost 2 bases and the J gene lost 7 bases, with 8 bases spanning the gap. CDR3 region: CASSQTGLGYTF. CDR3 DNA: TGTGCCAGCAGCCAAACAGGGCTTGGCTACACCTTC.

The chain recombines TRBV21-1 with TRBJ2-5; the table's TRBD2 call for D was not verified on the DNA. TRBV21-1 is deemed a pseudogene. The length of the CDR3 is 12 residues. The CDR3 is CASTLHGETQYF. The DNA of the CDR3 is TGTGCCAGCACTCTACACGGGGAGACCCAGTACTTC.

This rearrangement joins TRBV6-5 to TRBJ1-5, with 9 bases lining up with TRBD1. CDR1 is MNHEY, CDR2 SVGAGI, per germline. CDR3 length: 14 amino acids. After removal of 7 bases from V and 3 bases from J, the junction contained 4 bases not matched to a gene. The CDR3 DNA reads TGTGCCAGCATTAGGGACAGGGACAATCAGCCCCAGCATTTT. Its translation is CASIRDRDNQPQHF.

The chain couples TRBV7-9 to TRBJ2-7; 11 bases map to TRBD1. The trim removed 3 bases at V and 6 bases at J, leaving 1 base unmatched. CDR3 size: 13 residues. CDR1 is SEHNR and CDR2 is FQNEAQ in the germline V gene (reference sequence). CDR3 protein: CASSFGTGGEQYF. CDR3 nucleotides: TGTGCCAGCAGCTTCGGGACAGGGGGCGAGCAGTACTTC.

The chain joins TRBV9 to TRBJ2-5, with 8 bases that match TRBD2. The CDR3 covers 15 residues. Germline CDR1 is SGDLS and CDR2 is YYNGEE. V trimming: 0 bases; J trimming: 4 bases; junction bases outside the gene matches: 5. The CDR3 loop reads CASSVGNGRAETQYF. CDR3 nucleotides: TGTGCCAGCAGCGTAGGAAACGGGAGGGCAGAGACCCAGTACTTC. Combining the CDR3 with reference TRBV9 and TRBJ2-5 gives the whole variable domain DSGVTQTPKHLITATGQRVTLRCSPRSGDLSVYWYQQSLDQGLQFLIQYYNGEERAKGNILERFSAQQFPDLHSELNLSSLELGDSALYFCASSVGNGRAETQYFGPGTRLLVL.

The CDR3: CASSSGTAYGYTF. In DNA form, the CDR3 reads TGTGCCAGCAGCTCCGGGACAGCCTATGGCTACACCTTC. J is TRBJ1-2 and V is TRBV9; 7 nucleotides align to TRBD1. The length of the CDR3 is 13 residues. Trimming cost V 4 bases and J 4 bases; bases outside gene matches: 4. In germline, CDR1 is SGDLS, CDR2 YYNGEE.

The V gene is TRBV19, the J gene TRBJ2-7, with TRBD1 matching over 7 bases. Unmatched junction bases numbered 11, after V lost 6 bases and J lost 6 bases. CDR1 and CDR2 from the germline V gene are LNHDA and SQIVND (reference sequence). This CDR3 is built from 14 residues. In DNA, the CDR3 is TGTGCCAGTAGCACGACAGGGAAGTTGTCCGAGCAGTACTTC. Translated, it gives CASSTTGKLSEQYF.

The V and J genes are TRBV5-6 and TRBJ1-2, with no clear D. Trimming stripped 4 bases from V and 6 bases from J, with 16 bases between. The CDR3 spans 14 residues. Germline CDR1 is SGHDT and CDR2 is YYEEEE. The CDR3 region has the DNA TGTGCCAGCAGCCTTTACCAAGCGGTGGATGGCTACACCTTC. The encoded protein is CASSLYQAVDGYTF.

This clone was recorded only once. This chain uses TRBV19 with TRBJ2-7; 7 positions match TRBD2. CDR3 size: 14 residues. Germline CDR1 is LNHDA and CDR2 is SQIVND (reference sequence). The V gene end was trimmed by 4 bases and the J gene end by 7 bases; junction bases not matched to a gene: 10. The CDR3: CASSSLTGGSEQYF. Written as DNA, the CDR3 is TGTGCCAGTAGTAGCTTGACCGGGGGGAGTGAGCAGTACTTC.